Given below is one TCR beta chain in context. The data belong to a study of blood T cell repertoires in COVID-19. About the study: Samples of COVID-19 (acute and convalescent) were obtained from the United States, Italy and Spain. PBMCs, B-cell-depleted T cells, or T cells provided the cDNA or gDNA that made up the material.

In germline, CDR1 is SEHNR, CDR2 FQNEAQ (reference sequence). The CDR3 has 17 residues. V was clipped by 3 bases and J by 4 bases; unmatched bases: 6. In the source study's methods: For nucleated cells, counts were estimated from reference gene primer amplification. This table comes from immunoSEQ multiplex PCR, and its TCRdb copy is limited to in-frame clones, with some not included. V, J and clone size are those of that table, while D and trimming were read from the DNA. In the table there are about 18,000 clones, approximately 91% of which are singletons. The specimen was peripheral blood. The chain has TRBV7-9 and TRBJ2-7, with 16 bases lining up with TRBD2. The TCR was taken from a human donor in a cohort sampled during active COVID-19. The CDR3 spells CASSFSGTSGGAYEQYF. The CDR3 DNA is TGTGCCAGCAGCTTCTCCGGGACTAGCGGGGGGGCGTACGAGCAGTACTTC.